This T cell receptor (beta chain) was captured in a study of T-cell memory formation after mild COVID-19. Findings of the study overall: Clones contracting day 15 to 85 were balanced CD4/CD8; later expanders leaned CD4+. A subset of responding clones appeared in pre-infection memory, suggesting cross-reactive memory joined. Largely, contracting CD4+ clones fell within CM and EM, and contracting CD8+ clones within EMRA.

Germline values: CDR1 LNHNV, CDR2 YYDKDF (reference sequence). This CDR3 region has 15 residues. Trimming pared 0 bases from V and 4 bases from J, leaving 12 bases between. This clonotype showed up just a few times. The target antigen is unknown. Each CDR3 protein gets one entry after TCRdb re-called the 5' RACE reads with MiXCR. Of hundreds of thousands of distinct CDR3 sequences in the sample, less than 25% are singletons; the top ten hold under 8.5%. The chain joins TRBV15 to TRBJ1-2; weak D call: TRBD1 (6 bases). The source is an adult woman who had mild COVID-19 (a few samples of this study predate the infection). Cell type and time point are not known. The sample was PBMCs or a T cell subset sorted from them (not recorded which). The DNA of the CDR3 is TGTGCCACCAGCAGAGATTTTGGGGGCTTCTATGGCTACACCTTC. It encodes CATSRDFGGFYGYTF.